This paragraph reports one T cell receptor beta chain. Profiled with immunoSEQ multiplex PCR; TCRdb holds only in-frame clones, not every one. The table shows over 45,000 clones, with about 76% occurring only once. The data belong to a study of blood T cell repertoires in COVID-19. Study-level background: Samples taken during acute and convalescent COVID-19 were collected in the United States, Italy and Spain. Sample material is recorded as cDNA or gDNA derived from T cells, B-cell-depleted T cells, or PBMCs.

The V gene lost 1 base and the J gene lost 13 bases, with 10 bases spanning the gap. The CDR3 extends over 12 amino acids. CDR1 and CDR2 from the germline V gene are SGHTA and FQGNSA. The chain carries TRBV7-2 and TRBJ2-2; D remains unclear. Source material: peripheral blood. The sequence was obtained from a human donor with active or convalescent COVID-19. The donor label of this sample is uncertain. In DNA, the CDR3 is TGTGCCAGCAGCTTAGGCGGCTGGCTGCTGTTTTTT. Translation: CASSLGGWLLFF.